These 2 T cell receptor beta chains were sequenced from one sample in a study of CD8 T cells in ankylosing spondylitis (dated by TCRdb to 2015 to 2018). Library preparation employed 5' RACE. The sequencer was an Illumina HiSeq 2500. In-frame beta chains were kept once TCRdb had trimmed the public reads at Q25 with fastp and called clones with MiXCR. Each CDR3 protein appears once, grouped with its most common genes and DNA. This sample holds under 200,000 distinct CDR3 sequences; 8.5% to 10% were observed only once. The ten largest clones capture more than 12% of the sample. Material: blood, either unsorted or a sorted T cell fraction (not recorded which). These receptors were collected from a female donor with ankylosing spondylitis or in good health (not recorded which).

This clonotype was seen a handful of times. This chain connects TRBV30 to TRBJ2-1, with 7 bases aligning to TRBD2. With V trimmed by 5 bases and J by 6 bases, 4 bases remained unmatched. Germline CDR1 reads GTSNPN; CDR2 reads SVGIG (reference sequence). The CDR3 totals 12 residues. CDR3 DNA sequence: TGTGCCTGGGAGCGGGATTTCAATGAGCAGTTCTTC. As protein: CAWERDFNEQFF.

As concerns this clonotype: A much larger clone is a single base away; this may be a read error. The gene calls are TRBV9 and TRBJ2-1, with 8 bases that match TRBD2. This CDR3 has 15 amino acids. V shed 5 bases and J 6 bases; nucleotides not matched to a gene: 10. From germline, CDR1 is SGDLS and CDR2 YYNGEE. The CDR3 DNA is TGTGCCAGCAGACCTTATGTCCTAGCGGGCAATGAGCAGTTCTTC. This translates into CASRPYVLAGNEQFF.